This paragraph covers one T cell receptor beta chain sequence. The sample originates from a study of cytotoxic CD8 clonotypes in ibrutinib-treated CLL. Clones were read by immunoSEQ multiplex PCR, and TCRdb kept only the in-frame ones, dropping some. Counted here are 250,000 to 350,000 clones, around 76% occurring once; the ten biggest clones make up about 6%. Trimming removed 0 bases from V and 2 bases from J, with 7 bases in between. The CDR3 length is 14 residues. Germline loops: CDR1 SGDLS, CDR2 YYNGEE. The sequence derives from a human donor with chronic lymphocytic leukemia. The specimen was PBMCs, collected at disease progression, from a patient treated with ibrutinib. The chain combines TRBV9 with TRBJ2-3; no clear D. The CDR3 nucleotides read TGTGCCAGCAGCGTAGCTGACAACACAGATACGCAGTATTTT. Translated: CASSVADNTDTQYF. The whole variable domain, remainder taken from reference TRBV9 and TRBJ2-3, is DSGVTQTPKHLITATGQRVTLRCSPRSGDLSVYWYQQSLDQGLQFLIQYYNGEERAKGNILERFSAQQFPDLHSELNLSSLELGDSALYFCASSVADNTDTQYFGPGTRLTVL.